A selection of T cell receptor beta chains follows, all from one sample in a study of PD-L1 blockade in urothelial cancer. TCRdb's table, derived via immunoSEQ multiplex PCR, lists solely in-frame clones and lacks some. The table shows around 50,000 clones, with roughly 82% occurring only once. The sequences come from PBMCs, collected around atezolizumab (anti-PD-L1) treatment. These receptor sequences come from a man aged 45-65 years with urothelial cancer. Both conserved end residues are part of each CDR3. The D gene is left open where the match is weak. A row's size may be missing; if present it is once, few, many or a size class.

16,TRBV4-1,-,few,TRBJ2-1,TGCGCCAGCAGCTCAACGACAAGCTCATCCTACAATGAGCAGTTCTTC,CASSSTTSSSYNEQFF
15,TRBV5-4,-,once,TRBJ1-3,TGTGCCAGCAGAGTCGCAGGGGCAGCAGGAAACACCATATATTTT,CASRVAGAAGNTIYF
18,TRBV21-1,-,-,TRBJ1-4,TGTGCCAGCAGCTCCGAGGGGGGGCGCGGGGCAACTAATGAAAAACTGTTTTTT,CASSSEGGRGATNEKLFF
18,TRBV5-4,TRBD2,-,TRBJ2-3,TGTGCCAGCAGCTTGGGGGGGATACTAGCGGGGGCTACAGATACGCAGTATTTT,CASSLGGILAGATDTQYF
14,TRBV5-1,-,once,TRBJ2-1,TGCGCCAGCAGCTCGCGGTACCGTGAGGATGAGCAGTTCTTC,CASSSRYREDEQFF
14,TRBV19,TRBD1,-,TRBJ1-2,TGTGCCGTCGCCCGGACAGGTCAAAACTATGGCTACACCTTC,CAVARTGQNYGYTF
14,TRBV19,-,-,TRBJ2-3,TGTGCCAGTAGTATAGGACTTACCACAGATACGCAGTATTTT,CASSIGLTTDTQYF
17,TRBV4-1,TRBD2,-,TRBJ2-3,TGCGCCAGCAGCCTGTCGGGACTAGCGGGGACCACAGATACGCAGTATTTT,CASSLSGLAGTTDTQYF
16,TRBV19,TRBD1,-,TRBJ2-3,TGTGCCAGTAGTAGCGGGACAGGGGATCCGTCAGATACGCAGTATTTT,CASSSGTGDPSDTQYF
15,TRBV28,TRBD1,medium-sized,TRBJ1-5,TGTGCCAGCAGGTGGGACAGATTGAGCAATCAGCCCCAGCATTTT,CASRWDRLSNQPQHF
13,TRBV2,-,once,TRBJ1-2,TGTGCCAGCAGGAGGACGGGGGTAGATGGCTACACCTTC,CASRRTGVDGYTF
15,TRBV7-8,TRBD2,-,TRBJ2-5,TGTGCCAGCAGCCCGGGGGGACTGCGACAAGAGACCCAGTACTTC,CASSPGGLRQETQYF
13,TRBV7-9,-,-,TRBJ2-5,TGTGCCAGCAGCTTATACGGGGAGGAGACCCAGTACTTC,CASSLYGEETQYF
15,TRBV29-1,TRBD2,-,TRBJ2-1,TGCAGCGTCCCGGGGGCGGGAGGGATCTACAATGAGCAGTTCTTC,CSVPGAGGIYNEQFF